Shown below are 4 T cell receptor beta chains from a single sample sequenced in a study of blood T cell repertoires in COVID-19. Profiling relied on immunoSEQ multiplex PCR, and the TCRdb table lists in-frame clones only, not all of them. The table lists a few hundred thousand clones, nearly 90% of them singletons. Sequencing input: peripheral blood. The receptors shown here come from a man aged 45-60 years with COVID-19, enrolled during active disease.

This clone appeared a single time. This chain joins TRBV10-1 and TRBJ2-2; TRBD2 aligns across 14 bases. V was pared by 3 bases and J by 2 bases, with 5 bases of the junction left unmatched. The CDR3 is 18 residues long. Germline V gene lookup returns CDR1 WNHNN and CDR2 SYGVQD (reference sequence). The CDR3 reads CASSDPGLAGGNTGELFF. For the CDR3, the DNA is TGCGCCAGCAGTGATCCCGGACTAGCGGGGGGTAACACCGGGGAGCTGTTTTTT.

The rearrangement links TRBV5-1 to TRBJ2-3; 10 bases match TRBD1. This CDR3 is built from 15 residues. Germline-derived CDR1 and CDR2 are SGHRS and YFSETQ. Trimming at V came to 1 base and at J to 4 bases, leaving 3 bases not matched to a gene. The CDR3: CASSLSGQGADTQYF. CDR3 nucleotides: TGCGCCAGCAGCTTGAGCGGACAGGGGGCAGATACGCAGTATTTT.

The CDR3 sequence: CATRDQRGGRDEQYF. CDR3 coding DNA: TGTGCCACCAGGGACCAAAGGGGGGGTAGGGACGAGCAGTACTTC. The chain carries TRBV24-1 and TRBJ2-7, with a tentative D call TRBD2 (7 bases). Germline V lookup: CDR1 KGHDR, CDR2 SFDVKD. Deletions cut 7 bases from V and 5 bases from J, with 20 bases between. The CDR3 totals 15 residues.

The chain carries TRBV3-1 (or the pseudogene TRBV3-2) and TRBJ2-7; 7 bases are a match to TRBD2. This CDR3 has 18 residues. Losses at the gene ends were 1 base for V and 2 bases for J; bases not matched to a gene: 14. CDR1 and CDR2 from the germline V gene are LGHDT and YNNKEL (reference sequence). CDR3 residues: CASSQAGLRAGLTYEQYF. For the CDR3, the DNA is TGTGCCAGCAGCCAAGCAGGGCTACGAGCGGGGTTAACCTACGAGCAGTACTTC.